These 16 T cell receptor beta chains share one sample of origin, sequenced in a study of glioma-infiltrating T cells (dated by TCRdb to the mid-2010s). Sequencing used an Illumina MiSeq. The iRepertoire nested amplicon-rescue multiplex PCR (arm-PCR) platform was used to amplify TCR alpha and beta CDR3 regions from RNA. Clones were called with MiXCR by TCRdb after fastp trimmed the public reads at Q25, and only in-frame beta chains were retained. Each CDR3 protein appears once, grouped with its most common genes and DNA. This sample lists around 170,000 distinct CDR3 sequences; 43% were detected once. The ten most abundant clones make up roughly 5.2% of the sample. The sample comprised glioma tissue, nonneoplastic brain tissue, or PBMCs (not recorded which). The receptors here all came from a human donor with low-grade glioma or glioblastoma, undergoing nonglioma brain surgery, or in good health (not recorded which).

This clonotype was seen a handful of times. The genes are TRBV29-1 and TRBJ2-3, with D perhaps matching TRBD2 (5 bases). V was clipped by 6 bases and J by 0 bases, with 10 bases between them. CDR3 length: 13 residues. Germline V gene data show CDR1 as SQVTM and CDR2 as ANQGSEA. DNA of the CDR3: TGCAGCGTAGACCCGGGAAGCACAGATACGCAGTATTTT. This sequence encodes CSVDPGSTDTQYF.

This clonotype was recorded many times. The V call is TRBV28, the J call TRBJ2-2; D is perhaps TRBD1 (5 bases). In germline, CDR1 is MDHEN, CDR2 SYDVKM. This CDR3 has 14 amino acids. V was clipped by 4 bases and J by 2 bases, with 8 bases between them. Written as DNA, the CDR3 is TGTGCCAGCAGTTGGCAGGGAAACACCGGGGAGCTGTTTTTT. As protein: CASSWQGNTGELFF.

This clonotype was detected only a few times. A much more abundant neighbour one base away suggests this may be a read error. This sequence joins TRBV6-6 and TRBJ2-1, with D possibly TRBD2 on 6 matching bases. This CDR3 region has 14 residues. CDR1 is MNHNY, CDR2 SVGAGI, per germline (reference sequence). CDR3 sequence reads: CACSYTRGNNEQFF. The CDR3 coding sequence is TGTGCCTGCAGTTACACACGCGGGAACAATGAGCAGTTCTTC.

This clonotype has at least ten counts. The J gene is TRBJ1-4, the V gene TRBV2; D is unclear. V lost 2 bases and J lost 6, with 4 bases in between. Germline V gene sequence: CDR1 SNHLY, CDR2 FYNNEI. The CDR3 contains 12 residues. The CDR3, as DNA: TGTGCCAGCAGTGAATTCGATGAAAAACTGTTTTTT. As protein: CASSEFDEKLFF.

This clonotype was seen repeatedly, ten times or more. The chain joins TRBV20-1 to TRBJ2-3; TRBD2 is a possible D gene (6 bases). Per germline, CDR1 DFQATT and CDR2 SNEGSKA (reference sequence). Deletions cut 3 bases from V and 0 bases from J, with 7 bases between. The CDR3 has 13 residues. CDR3 nucleotide sequence: TGCAGTGCTAGTAGCGGAAGCACAGATACGCAGTATTTT. Amino acid sequence: CSASSGSTDTQYF.

This clonotype was seen a handful of times. CDR3 sequence: CASSITGFGELFF. For the CDR3, the DNA is TGTGCCAGTAGTATCACAGGGTTCGGGGAGCTGTTTTTT. J is TRBJ2-2 and V is TRBV19, with D possibly TRBD1 on 6 matching bases. Germline CDR1 and CDR2: LNHDA and SQIVND (reference sequence). The CDR3 is made up of 13 amino acids. The V end was cut by 3 bases, the J end by 7 bases, with 9 bases between.

The chain employs TRBV7-9 and TRBJ2-6; D unclear. Germline V gene lookup returns CDR1 SEHNR and CDR2 FQNEAQ (reference sequence). CDR3 length: 14 amino acids. Trimming shortened V by 5 bases and J by 5 bases, and 10 bases separated the two germline ends. CDR3 protein: CASSASNRANVLTF. DNA for the CDR3: TGTGCCAGCAGCGCGTCAAACAGGGCCAACGTCCTGACTTTC.

The V gene is TRBV19, the J gene TRBJ2-1, with D perhaps matching TRBD2 (5 bases). Between the trimmed V and J ends, which lost 4 bases and 10 bases, there was a span of 17 bases. The CDR3 covers 14 residues. The germline gives CDR1 LNHDA, CDR2 SQIVND (reference sequence). The CDR3 DNA reads TGTGCCAGTAGTAAACCCGGGAAGGCGGACGAGCAGTTCTTC. Translated, it gives CASSKPGKADEQFF.

The sample holds many counts of this clonotype. The gene calls are TRBV6-7 and TRBJ2-5; possible D gene TRBD2, 5 bases. TRBV6-7 is classed as an ORF, of uncertain function. V gave up 6 bases and J gave up 3 bases, with 17 bases separating them. CDR3 length: 15 residues. Here the CDR3 DNA reads TGTGCCAGCAGAACCACCGGACTGGAGGAAGAGACCCAGTACTTC. It translates to CASRTTGLEEETQYF.

This clonotype showed up many times. The chain recombines TRBV20-1 with TRBJ1-2; a weak D match, TRBD1 (5 bases). This CDR3 has 14 residues. Trimming took off 0 bases at V and 5 bases at J, with 13 bases between the two ends. CDR1 and CDR2 from the germline V gene are DFQATT and SNEGSKA (reference sequence). CDR3 amino acids: CSARDQRQGYGYTF. The CDR3 bases are TGCAGTGCTAGAGATCAACGCCAGGGTTATGGCTACACCTTC.

This sequence joins TRBV3-1 and TRBJ2-1, with D tentatively TRBD2 (5 bases). V lost 2 bases and J lost 0, with 17 bases in between. Germline V gene lookup returns CDR1 LGHDT and CDR2 YNNKEL (reference sequence). CDR3 length: 18 amino acids. CDR3 residues: CASSQPPMRESSYNEQFF. As DNA, the CDR3 is TGTGCCAGCAGCCAACCACCGATGAGGGAGAGCTCCTACAATGAGCAGTTCTTC.

This clonotype showed up just a few times. The rearrangement uses TRBV2 and TRBJ2-7, with 7 bases identical to TRBD1. V was pared by 5 bases and J by 4 bases, with 8 bases of the junction left unmatched. CDR3 length equals 14 residues. Germline-derived CDR1 and CDR2 are SNHLY and FYNNEI. The CDR3 DNA reads TGTGCCAGCAGTAAGAAGGGACAGCTATACGAGCAGTACTTC. Translation gives CASSKKGQLYEQYF. Drawing the rest from reference TRBV2 and TRBJ2-7, the complete variable domain is EPEVTQTPSHQVTQMGQEVILRCVPISNHLYFYWYRQILGQKVEFLVSFYNNEISEKSEIFDDQFSVERPDGSNFTLKIRSTKLEDSAMYFCASSKKGQLYEQYFGPGTRLTVT.

The chain has TRBV2 and TRBJ1-2; D may be TRBD1 (5 bases). V shed 3 bases and J shed 4 bases, with 9 bases lying between them. Germline V gene data show CDR1 as SNHLY and CDR2 as FYNNEI. The length of the CDR3 is 13 residues. Here the CDR3 DNA reads TGTGCCAGCAGTGATGCAGGGACCTATGGCTACACCTTC. This codes for CASSDAGTYGYTF.

Points on this clonotype: Since a much larger clone is just one base distant, this may be a read error. The V and J genes are TRBV28 and TRBJ1-5, with D uncertain. The germline V and J ends were trimmed by 10 bases and 0 bases, with 10 bases remaining between them. Germline CDR1 and CDR2: MDHEN and SYDVKM. The CDR3 is made up of 13 amino acids. CDR3 region: CAIHADSNQPQHF. CDR3 nucleotides: TGTGCCATACACGCAGATAGCAATCAGCCCCAGCATTTT.

Many counts were recorded for this clonotype. V is TRBV28 and J is TRBJ2-2; no firm D call. Germline CDR1 MDHEN, CDR2 SYDVKM. The CDR3 spans 16 residues. V lost 2 bases and J 1 base, leaving 11 bases between the germline ends. The CDR3 coding sequence is TGTGCCAGCAGTTTAGGGCTCGCCAGGAACACCGGGGAGCTGTTTTTT. Amino acids: CASSLGLARNTGELFF.

This clonotype showed up many times. The chain employs TRBV2 and TRBJ2-3, with D perhaps TRBD2 (6 bases). The CDR3 is made up of 12 amino acids. V lost 8 bases to trimming and J lost 8 bases, with 14 bases between them. Per germline, CDR1 SNHLY and CDR2 FYNNEI. The CDR3 DNA reads TGTGCCAGCGCCGGGAGTGAGGGTACGCAGTATTTT. Translating gives CASAGSEGTQYF. The whole variable domain, filled in from reference TRBV2 and TRBJ2-3, reads EPEVTQTPSHQVTQMGQEVILRCVPISNHLYFYWYRQILGQKVEFLVSFYNNEISEKSEIFDDQFSVERPDGSNFTLKIRSTKLEDSAMYFCASAGSEGTQYFGPGTRLTVL.